This TCR beta chain was obtained from a study of blood T cell repertoires in COVID-19. Assay: immunoSEQ multiplex PCR; the TCRdb copy retains only in-frame clones and omits some. The table includes about 100,000 clones, more than 60% detected once. The CDR3 extends over 14 amino acids. The germline V gene encodes CDR1 KGHSH and CDR2 LQKENI. The V segment lost 4 bases and the J segment 4 bases; nucleotides outside the gene matches: 3. The receptor was isolated from a man in his 70s with active or convalescent COVID-19. The sample comprised peripheral blood. The rearrangement uses TRBV18 and TRBJ2-3, with TRBD1 matching 9 bases. The CDR3, as DNA: TGTGCCAGCTCACGACAGGGGGACGCAGATACGCAGTATTTT. Translation gives CASSRQGDADTQYF.